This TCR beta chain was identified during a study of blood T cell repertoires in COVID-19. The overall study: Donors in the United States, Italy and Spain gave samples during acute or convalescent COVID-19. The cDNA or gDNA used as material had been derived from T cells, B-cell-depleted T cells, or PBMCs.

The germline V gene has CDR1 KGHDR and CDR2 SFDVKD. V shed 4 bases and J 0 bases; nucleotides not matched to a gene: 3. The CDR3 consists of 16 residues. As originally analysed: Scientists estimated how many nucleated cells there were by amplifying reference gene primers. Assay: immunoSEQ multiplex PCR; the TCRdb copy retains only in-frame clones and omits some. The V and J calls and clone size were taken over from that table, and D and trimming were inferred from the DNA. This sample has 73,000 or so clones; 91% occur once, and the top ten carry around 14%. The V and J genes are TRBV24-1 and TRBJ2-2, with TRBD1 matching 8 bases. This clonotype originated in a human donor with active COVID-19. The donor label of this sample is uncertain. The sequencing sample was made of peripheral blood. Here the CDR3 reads CATSDPGGANTGELFF. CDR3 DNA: TGTGCCACCAGTGACCCAGGGGGCGCGAACACCGGGGAGCTGTTTTTT.